The 7 T cell receptor beta chains given below trace back to one sample, sequenced in a study of blood T cell repertoires in COVID-19. The repertoire was sequenced with immunoSEQ multiplex PCR; TCRdb's copy has only in-frame clones and lacks some. The sample gives around 200,000 clones, around 82% of which show up once; less than 3% is in the top ten. The sample was peripheral blood. The receptors here all came from a man over 45 with active or convalescent COVID-19.

The chain joins TRBV7-9 to TRBJ2-4; TRBD2 is a possible D gene (6 bases). With 4 bases removed from V and 4 bases from J, the gap between germline ends came to 11 bases. This CDR3 spans 14 amino acids. Germline V gene sequence: CDR1 SEHNR, CDR2 FQNEAQ (reference sequence). The CDR3 nucleotides read TGTGCCAGCAGCTCGCGACGGGAGAAAAACATTCAGTACTTC. The encoded protein is CASSSRREKNIQYF.

The chain uses TRBV18 and TRBJ1-2; D unclear. In germline, CDR1 is KGHSH, CDR2 LQKENI. Trimming removed 3 bases at V and 5 bases at J, with 7 bases between. The CDR3 loop spans 12 amino acids. The CDR3 DNA reads TGTGCCAGCTCACCCCGGGAATATGGCTACACCTTC. Translated, it gives CASSPREYGYTF.

This clone was seen only once. The chain is built from TRBV10-3 and TRBJ1-2, with TRBD1 identical over 8 bases. This CDR3 region has 13 residues. V lost 4 bases, J lost 6 bases, and 4 bases stayed unmatched. Germline lookup yields CDR1 ENHRY and CDR2 SYGVKD. CDR3 DNA: TGTGCCATCAGTGCAACACAGGGGGATGGCTACACCTTC. Translating it yields CAISATQGDGYTF.

V is TRBV5-5 and J is TRBJ1-1, with 7 bases lining up with TRBD1. The germline V gene encodes CDR1 SGHKS and CDR2 YYEKEE (reference sequence). This CDR3 contains 12 residues. Losses at the gene ends were 4 bases for V and 8 bases for J; bases not matched to a gene: 5. The DNA for the CDR3 is TGTGCCAGCAGCCGGGGACAGACAGAAGCTTTCTTT. Residues: CASSRGQTEAFF. Combining the CDR3 with reference TRBV5-5 and TRBJ1-1 gives the whole variable domain DAGVTQSPTHLIKTRGQQVTLRCSPISGHKSVSWYQQVLGQGPQFIFQYYEKEERGRGNFPDRFSARQFPNYSSELNVNALLLGDSALYLCASSRGQTEAFFGQGTRLTVV.

The chain combines TRBV29-1 with TRBJ2-7; 7 bases are a match to TRBD1. Trimming took 6 bases from V and 3 from J; bases not matched to a gene: 8. CDR1 and CDR2 from the germline V gene are SQVTM and ANQGSEA. CDR3 size: 13 residues. CDR3: CSVAGTELYEQYF. CDR3 in DNA: TGCAGCGTGGCCGGGACAGAGCTCTACGAGCAGTACTTC.

The rearrangement joins TRBV5-1 to TRBJ2-3; TRBD1 might be the D (6 bases). Germline V gene sequence: CDR1 SGHRS, CDR2 YFSETQ. The CDR3 runs 14 residues. Trimming shortened V by 4 bases and J by 0 bases, and 9 bases separated the two germline ends. CDR3 coding DNA: TGCGCCAGCAGCATAGGACAGAGCACAGATACGCAGTATTTT. Protein sequence: CASSIGQSTDTQYF.

The rearrangement uses TRBV19 and TRBJ1-3; TRBD1 matches at 8 bases. The V gene end was trimmed by 8 bases and the J gene end by 2 bases; junction bases not matched to a gene: 5. CDR1 LNHDA and CDR2 SQIVND come from the germline V gene (reference sequence). There are 14 residues in the CDR3. The CDR3 protein is CASLGTGTGNTIYF. The CDR3 DNA follows: TGTGCCAGTCTCGGGACAGGAACTGGAAACACCATATATTTT.